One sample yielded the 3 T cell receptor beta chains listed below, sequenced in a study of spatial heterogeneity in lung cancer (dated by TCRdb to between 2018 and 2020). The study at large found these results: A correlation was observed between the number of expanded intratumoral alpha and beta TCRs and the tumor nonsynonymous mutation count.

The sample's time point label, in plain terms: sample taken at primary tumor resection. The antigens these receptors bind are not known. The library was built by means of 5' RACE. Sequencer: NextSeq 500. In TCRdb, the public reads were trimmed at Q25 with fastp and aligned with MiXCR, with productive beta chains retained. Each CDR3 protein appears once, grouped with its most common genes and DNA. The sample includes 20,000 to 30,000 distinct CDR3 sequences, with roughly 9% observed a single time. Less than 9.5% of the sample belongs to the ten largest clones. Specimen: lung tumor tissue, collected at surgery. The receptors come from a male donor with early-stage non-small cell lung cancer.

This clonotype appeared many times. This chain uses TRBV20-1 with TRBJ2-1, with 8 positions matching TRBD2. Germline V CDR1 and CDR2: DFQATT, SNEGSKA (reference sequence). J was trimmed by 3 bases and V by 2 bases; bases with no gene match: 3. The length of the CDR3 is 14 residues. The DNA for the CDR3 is TGCAGTGCTAGATTACTAGCGGACTACAATGAGCAGTTCTTC. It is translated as CSARLLADYNEQFF.

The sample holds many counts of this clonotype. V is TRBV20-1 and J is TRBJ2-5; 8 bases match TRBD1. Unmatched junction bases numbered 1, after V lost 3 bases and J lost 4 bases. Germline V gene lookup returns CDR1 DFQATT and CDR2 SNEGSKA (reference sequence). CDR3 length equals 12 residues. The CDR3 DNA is TGCAGTGCTAGCAGGGGGCGAGAGACCCAGTACTTC. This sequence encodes CSASRGRETQYF.

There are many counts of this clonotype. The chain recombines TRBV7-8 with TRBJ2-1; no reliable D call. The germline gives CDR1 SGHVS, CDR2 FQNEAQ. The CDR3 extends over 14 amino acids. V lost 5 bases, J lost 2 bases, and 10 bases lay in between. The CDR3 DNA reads TGTGCCAGCAGCCCCGCTGGACCCTACAATGAGCAGTTCTTC. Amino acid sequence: CASSPAGPYNEQFF.